Following are 27 T cell receptor beta chains from one sample sequenced in a study of identical twins. Using its own MiXCR run on the 5' RACE reads, TCRdb lists one record per CDR3 protein. The sample contains approximately 620,000 distinct CDR3 sequences, over 8.5% of which appear only once. This sample was also put to use in a study of yellow fever vaccine responses in identical twins.

What was sequenced was PBMCs. Source of these receptors: a woman under 30 in good health.

This clonotype has ten or more counts. The J gene is TRBJ2-1, the V gene TRBV20-1; D is ambiguous. This CDR3 is built from 14 residues. Germline CDR1 DFQATT, CDR2 SNEGSKA (reference sequence). V was shortened by 6 bases and J by 3 bases, with 15 bases between the two germline ends. The DNA for the CDR3 is TGCAGTGCCTTCATGCCCTTAGACTACAATGAGCAGTTCTTC. Translating gives CSAFMPLDYNEQFF.

The chain recombines TRBV27 with TRBJ1-2, with D possibly being TRBD1 (5 bases). The CDR3 is 16 amino acids. Trimming removed 9 bases from V and 8 bases from J, with 28 bases in between. Germline V gives CDR1 MNHEY, CDR2 SMNVEV (reference sequence). The CDR3 DNA reads TGTGCCAGTCTAGGTTACCCCCGGGACGGGCTCGGCGGCTACACCTTC. The encoded protein is CASLGYPRDGLGGYTF.

The sample holds many counts of this clonotype. The genes are TRBV29-1 and TRBJ2-1, with D maybe TRBD1 (5 bases). With 7 bases removed from V and 13 bases from J, the gap between germline ends came to 14 bases. Germline loops: CDR1 SQVTM, CDR2 ANQGSEA. There are 10 residues in the CDR3. The CDR3 reads CSAIEGAQFF. DNA for the CDR3: TGCAGCGCCATAGAAGGGGCACAGTTCTTC.

This chain uses TRBV3-1 with TRBJ2-3, with 8 positions matching TRBD2. This CDR3 has 14 residues. Germline V CDR1 and CDR2: LGHDT, YNNKEL (reference sequence). The trim removed 1 base at V and 7 bases at J, leaving 4 bases unmatched. The CDR3 coding sequence is TGTGCCAGCAGCCAAGGCGGGGGGCCTAATACGCAGTATTTT. Its protein is CASSQGGGPNTQYF.

Only one count was recorded for this clonotype. The chain carries TRBV11-2 and TRBJ2-1, with 10 bases that match TRBD1. V was pared by 5 bases and J by 8 bases, with 15 bases of the junction left unmatched. Germline loops: CDR1 SGHAT, CDR2 FQNNGV. The CDR3 contains 17 residues. CDR3 loop: CASSARTGGPLRDEQFF. As DNA, the CDR3 is TGTGCCAGCAGCGCCCGGACAGGGGGACCCCTTCGGGATGAGCAGTTCTTC.

This clonotype was seen ten or more times. The rearrangement links TRBV3-1 to TRBJ2-7; D is unclear. Germline V gene sequence: CDR1 LGHDT, CDR2 YNNKEL (reference sequence). This CDR3 has 13 amino acids. Trimming pared 0 bases from V and 4 bases from J, leaving 7 bases between. CDR3 amino acids: CASSQEVGYEQYF. The CDR3 nucleotides read TGTGCCAGCAGCCAAGAGGTGGGGTACGAGCAGTACTTC.

V usage is TRBV27 and J usage is TRBJ1-5; D remains ambiguous. CDR1 and CDR2 from the germline V gene are MNHEY and SMNVEV (reference sequence). This CDR3 region has 15 residues. Deletions cut 1 base from V and 0 bases from J, with 7 bases between. The chain's CDR3 is CASSLYRFSNQPQHF. CDR3 nucleotide sequence: TGTGCCAGCAGTTTATACAGATTTAGCAATCAGCCCCAGCATTTT.

The rearrangement uses TRBV9 and TRBJ2-7; 8 positions match TRBD1. The CDR3 length is 15 residues. V was clipped by 3 bases and J by 0 bases; unmatched bases: 5. Germline loops: CDR1 SGDLS, CDR2 YYNGEE. Written as DNA, the CDR3 is TGTGCCAGCAGCGCCGCCGGGACAGGCTCCTACGAGCAGTACTTC. Protein product: CASSAAGTGSYEQYF.

The chain employs TRBV12-2 and TRBJ1-6; the listed D gene, TRBD1, was not tested against the DNA. TRBV12-2 is annotated as a pseudogene. The CDR3 contains 17 residues. The CDR3 DNA is TGTGCAAGTCGCTTAGTGATCAGGACAGTTGATAATTCACCCCTCCACTTT. Protein: CASRLVIRTVDNSPLHF.

The chain carries TRBV7-2 and TRBJ2-7; 16 nucleotides align to TRBD2. Germline values: CDR1 SGHTA, CDR2 FQGNSA. The trim removed 3 bases at V and 3 bases at J, leaving 2 bases unmatched. The CDR3 runs 16 residues. CDR3 in amino acids: CASSFGTSGRGYEQYF. CDR3 coding DNA: TGTGCCAGCAGCTTTGGGACTAGCGGGAGGGGCTACGAGCAGTACTTC.

V is TRBV12-3 or TRBV12-4 and J is TRBJ2-3; 10 bases agree with TRBD2. This CDR3 spans 16 amino acids. Germline trimming cut 5 bases from V and 4 bases from J; bases unmatched to any gene: 9. This CDR3 is CASSPLLAGGADTQYF. The DNA of the CDR3 is TGTGCCAGCAGTCCCCTCTTAGCGGGAGGTGCAGATACGCAGTATTTT.

Only a few counts were recorded for this clonotype. This sequence joins TRBV19 and TRBJ2-2; D not resolved. The CDR3 sequence is 16 residues long. V dropped 3 bases and J dropped 2 bases, with 13 bases sitting between them. Germline V gene lookup returns CDR1 LNHDA and CDR2 SQIVND (reference sequence). The CDR3, as DNA: TGTGCCAGTAGTATTTCGAGGACCTCTAACACCGGGGAGCTGTTTTTT. Encoded protein: CASSISRTSNTGELFF.

The J gene is TRBJ2-7, the V gene TRBV4-2, with 8 positions matching TRBD1. V lost 3 bases and J lost 3; bases outside the gene matches: 1. This CDR3 contains 13 residues. Germline-derived CDR1 and CDR2 are LGHNA and YNFKEQ. The CDR3 DNA sequence: TGTGCCAGCAGCCATGGACAGGGCTACGAGCAGTACTTC. This encodes CASSHGQGYEQYF.

The chain links TRBV19 to TRBJ2-2, with D perhaps assigned TRBD1 or TRBD2 (5 bases each). CDR1 is LNHDA and CDR2 is SQIVND in the germline V gene (reference sequence). This CDR3 has 15 residues. V was pared by 3 bases and J by 7 bases, with 15 bases between. This CDR3 reads CASSIQPGTVGELFF. The CDR3 DNA sequence: TGTGCCAGTAGTATCCAGCCAGGGACCGTCGGGGAGCTGTTTTTT.

V and J are TRBV30 and TRBJ2-7; D tentatively reads TRBD1 or TRBD2 (6 bases each). CDR1 and CDR2 (germline): GTSNPN, SVGIG (reference sequence). The CDR3 covers 15 residues. V lost 1 base to trimming and J lost 4 bases, with 17 bases between them. This chain's CDR3 is CAWSARGAWEYEQYF. The CDR3 DNA reads as TGTGCCTGGAGTGCTAGGGGGGCCTGGGAGTACGAGCAGTACTTC.

This clonotype was seen a handful of times. V gene TRBV10-3 combines with J gene TRBJ2-1; the D gene is possibly TRBD1 (6 bases). With 6 bases removed from V and 5 bases from J, the gap between germline ends came to 14 bases. The germline gives CDR1 ENHRY, CDR2 SYGVKD. The CDR3 sequence is 14 residues long. The CDR3 DNA reads TGTGCCATCAGGACCCGGGACAACGACAATGAGCAGTTCTTC. Translated: CAIRTRDNDNEQFF.

This clonotype appeared a few times. The CDR3 sequence is CASSSDLQGASEKLFF. The DNA of the CDR3 is TGCGCCAGCAGCTCTGATCTACAGGGGGCGAGTGAAAAACTGTTTTTT. The chain links TRBV5-1 to TRBJ1-4; 9 bases are shared with TRBD1. The CDR3 extends over 16 amino acids. Germline V CDR1 and CDR2: SGHRS, YFSETQ. V shed 3 bases and J 7 bases; nucleotides not matched to a gene: 10.

This clonotype was seen a few times. CDR3 sequence: CASSEGAGQETQYF. The CDR3 DNA reads TGTGCCAGCAGTGAGGGGGCAGGGCAGGAGACCCAGTACTTC. V and J are TRBV25-1 and TRBJ2-5; maybe TRBD1 (6 bases). The CDR3 totals 14 residues. The germline V and J ends were trimmed by 3 bases and 5 bases, with 13 bases remaining between them. Germline V gene lookup returns CDR1 MGHDK and CDR2 SYGVNS.

This clonotype showed up many times. The chain has TRBV12-3 or TRBV12-4 and TRBJ2-3, with D perhaps TRBD2 (7 bases). The V gene lost 8 bases and the J gene lost 0 bases, with 15 bases spanning the gap. The CDR3 loop spans 15 amino acids. The chain's CDR3 is CASSEGGASTDTQYF. The CDR3 bases are TGTGCCAGCTCGGAGGGGGGGGCTAGCACAGATACGCAGTATTTT.

V gene TRBV11-2 combines with J gene TRBJ2-5, with 15 bases lining up with TRBD2. From germline, CDR1 is SGHAT and CDR2 FQNNGV. V dropped 4 bases and J dropped 4; count of bases not matched to a gene: 7. There are 17 residues in the CDR3. The DNA for the CDR3 is TGTGCCAGCAGCTCTTGGACTAGCGGGGGGGCTCTAGAGACCCAGTACTTC. Translating gives CASSSWTSGGALETQYF.

The sample holds a few counts of this clonotype. This rearrangement joins TRBV24-1 to TRBJ2-3; D not resolved. V was pared by 4 bases and J by 0 bases, with 16 bases between. The CDR3 sequence is 17 residues long. Germline V CDR1 and CDR2: KGHDR, SFDVKD. In nucleotides, the CDR3 is TGTGCCACCAGTGACCAGAATACACCCTCCAGCACAGATACGCAGTATTTT. Its translation is CATSDQNTPSSTDTQYF.

The V and J genes are TRBV7-9 and TRBJ1-1; D remains ambiguous. The germline CDR1 and CDR2 sequences are SEHNR and FQNEAQ (reference sequence). The CDR3 is 14 residues long. Trimming took off 5 bases at V and 1 base at J, with 11 bases between the two ends. CDR3 coding DNA: TGTGCCAGCAGCCCCAAGACACAGAACACTGAAGCTTTCTTT. It encodes CASSPKTQNTEAFF. Filled out from reference TRBV7-9 and TRBJ1-1, the complete variable domain reads DTGVSQNPRHKITKRGQNVTFRCDPISEHNRLYWYRQTLGQGPEFLTYFQNEAQLEKSRLLSDRFSAERPKGSFSTLEIQRTEQGDSAMYLCASSPKTQNTEAFFGQGTRLTVV.

The sample holds many counts of this clonotype. The gene calls are TRBV12-3 or TRBV12-4 and TRBJ2-4; no firm D call. Deletions cut 3 bases from V and 5 bases from J, with 11 bases between. CDR3 length equals 14 residues. The CDR3 DNA is TGTGCCAGCAGTTTGCTATTGTCACAAAACATTCAGTACTTC. Protein product: CASSLLLSQNIQYF.

This clonotype was picked up many times. The gene calls are TRBV20-1 and TRBJ2-5; perhaps TRBD2 as D (6 bases). This CDR3 is built from 14 residues. Trimming stripped 6 bases from V and 2 bases from J, with 16 bases between. The V gene's germline CDR1 is DFQATT and CDR2 SNEGSKA (reference sequence). The CDR3 bases are TGCAGTGCCCCTCCGGGACTTATGCAAGAGACCCAGTACTTC. Amino acid sequence: CSAPPGLMQETQYF.

The chain couples TRBV20-1 to TRBJ1-5; 8 nucleotides match TRBD1. CDR1 and CDR2 (germline): DFQATT, SNEGSKA (reference sequence). The CDR3 extends over 16 amino acids. The V gene end was trimmed by 2 bases and the J gene end by 0 bases; junction bases not matched to a gene: 6. The CDR3 is CSARQDRVNSNQPQHF. DNA for the CDR3: TGCAGTGCTAGACAGGACAGGGTCAATAGCAATCAGCCCCAGCATTTT.

About this clonotype itself: A junction end diverges from the germline sequence, so it may reflect a read error. The chain carries TRBV5-6 and TRBJ2-5, with D unclear. In germline, CDR1 is SGHDT, CDR2 YYEEEE. This CDR3 spans 13 amino acids. CDR3 bases: TGTGCCATCAGCCCCAGGCTCCAAGAGACCCAGTACTTC. Translating it yields CAISPRLQETQYF. Drawing the rest from reference TRBV5-6 and TRBJ2-5, the complete variable domain is DAGVTQSPTHLIKTRGQQVTLRCSPKSGHDTVSWYQQALGQGPQFIFQYYEEEERQRGNFPDRFSGHQFPNYSSELNVNALLLGDSALYLCAISPRLQETQYFGPGTRLLVL.

The sample holds a few counts of this clonotype. It may be a read error: a sequence one base away is much more abundant. The chain is built from TRBV6-6 and TRBJ2-2; no reliable D call. Germline V gene data show CDR1 as MNHNY and CDR2 as SVGAGI (reference sequence). This CDR3 region has 11 residues. The germline V and J ends were trimmed by 5 bases and 5 bases, with 3 bases remaining between them. The chain's CDR3 is CASSQTGELFF. The CDR3 region has the DNA TGTGCCAGCAGTCAGACCGGGGAGCTGTTTTTT.